Many counts were recorded for the clone carrying this T cell receptor beta chain. TCRdb ran MiXCR on the PCR reads and lists one entry per CDR3 protein. The table lists 30,000 to 40,000 distinct CDR3 sequences, roughly 19% of them singletons. CDR1 is MDHEN and CDR2 is SYDVKM in the germline V gene. The CDR3 spans 13 residues. V lost 4 bases and J 6 bases, leaving 13 bases between the germline ends. The data stem from a study of molecular identifiers for immune sequencing clone quantification. The chain links TRBV28 to TRBJ2-7, with D possibly TRBD2 on 5 matching bases. Sequencing was done on a sample of naive CD8+ T cells from blood, with Jurkat cell RNA spiked in. Subset specified: FACS-sorted CD8+CD4-CCR7+CD45RA+ naive T cells. The sequence was obtained from a human donor in good health. Some libraries in this study had Jurkat cell RNA spiked in. CDR3 in amino acids: CASSSPSGGEQYF. DNA for the CDR3: TGTGCCAGCAGTTCCCCCTCTGGAGGCGAGCAGTACTTC.